One and the same sample provided the 16 T cell receptor beta chains below, sequenced in a study of blood T cell repertoires in COVID-19. Clones were sequenced by immunoSEQ multiplex PCR, and TCRdb holds only the in-frame ones, with some missing. Here the sample spans 260,000 or so clones, nearly 85% being singletons. Sequencing used peripheral blood. These receptors were collected from a human donor in a cohort sampled during active COVID-19.

The CDR3 nucleotides read TGTGCCAGCAGTCCCGACTTGGGACAGCTAACTGAAGCTTTCTTT. Translation gives CASSPDLGQLTEAFF. The V gene is TRBV2, the J gene TRBJ1-1, with 7 positions matching TRBD1. The CDR3 is made up of 15 amino acids. Per germline, CDR1 SNHLY and CDR2 FYNNEI. The trim removed 5 bases at V and 5 bases at J, leaving 11 bases unmatched. Full variable domain (outside the CDR3, taken from reference TRBV2 and TRBJ1-1): EPEVTQTPSHQVTQMGQEVILRCVPISNHLYFYWYRQILGQKVEFLVSFYNNEISEKSEIFDDQFSVERPDGSNFTLKIRSTKLEDSAMYFCASSPDLGQLTEAFFGQGTRLTVV.

The chain combines TRBV6-4 with TRBJ2-5; 8 nucleotides align to TRBD2. CDR3 length: 15 amino acids. The germline CDR1 and CDR2 sequences are MRHNA and SNTAGT. J was trimmed by 2 bases and V by 2 bases; bases with no gene match: 4. CDR3 DNA sequence: TGTGCCAGCAGTGACCTTGGGACTAGACAAGAGACCCAGTACTTC. Translation gives CASSDLGTRQETQYF.

The gene calls are TRBV10-2 and TRBJ2-1; possible D gene TRBD1, 5 bases. Germline V gene sequence: CDR1 WSHSY, CDR2 SAAADI. The CDR3 is 13 residues long. V was cut by 6 bases and J by 3 bases, with 9 bases left in between. The CDR3 loop reads CASRGQIYNEQFF. The CDR3 DNA is TGCGCCAGCAGGGGGCAGATCTACAATGAGCAGTTCTTC.

The CDR3 here is CASRPDRGRNEQFF. CDR3 nucleotide sequence: TGTGCCAGCAGGCCCGACAGGGGGAGAAATGAGCAGTTCTTC. The rearrangement uses TRBV5-4 and TRBJ2-1; TRBD1 matches at 9 bases. The CDR3 consists of 14 residues. Germline values: CDR1 SGHNT, CDR2 YYREEE (reference sequence). Losses at the gene ends were 5 bases for V and 7 bases for J; bases not matched to a gene: 7.

This clone was seen a few times. Here the CDR3 reads CLAAGGGETQYF. CDR3 nucleotide sequence: TGCCTTGCGGCAGGGGGCGGAGAGACCCAGTACTTC. The chain has TRBV29-1 and TRBJ2-5, with 8 positions matching TRBD1. The CDR3 is 12 amino acids. Germline values: CDR1 SQVTM, CDR2 ANQGSEA.

The chain combines TRBV19 with TRBJ2-2, with D perhaps matching TRBD1 (5 bases). The CDR3 is made up of 16 amino acids. The V gene lost 5 bases and the J gene lost 1 base, with 14 bases spanning the gap. CDR1 LNHDA and CDR2 SQIVND come from the germline V gene (reference sequence). The CDR3 DNA is TGTGCCAGTAGTCAGGTGGCAGGGCGGAACACCGGGGAGCTGTTTTTT. Protein sequence: CASSQVAGRNTGELFF.

This chain uses TRBV24-1 with TRBJ2-3; D ambiguous. The germline CDR1 and CDR2 sequences are KGHDR and SFDVKD. The ends were cut back, 3 bases at V and 6 bases at J, with 9 bases in the middle. The CDR3 has 13 amino acids. The CDR3 reads CATSDPPMDTQYF. The CDR3 coding sequence is TGTGCCACCAGTGATCCCCCCATGGATACGCAGTATTTT.

This chain links TRBV9 with TRBJ1-1, with unresolved D. V was shortened by 1 base and J by 1 base, with 5 bases between the two germline ends. The length of the CDR3 is 13 residues. Germline values: CDR1 SGDLS, CDR2 YYNGEE. The CDR3 here is CASSVLWNTEAFF. DNA for the CDR3: TGTGCCAGCAGCGTACTTTGGAACACTGAAGCTTTCTTT.

This clone showed up just once. The V gene is TRBV27, the J gene TRBJ2-6; 7 nucleotides align to TRBD1. Germline V CDR1 and CDR2: MNHEY, SMNVEV (reference sequence). V lost 5 bases, J lost 1 base, and 8 bases stayed unmatched. The CDR3 spans 17 residues. This CDR3 is CASSPTGVGSGANVLTF. The DNA for the CDR3 is TGTGCCAGCAGTCCCACAGGGGTAGGGTCTGGGGCCAACGTCCTGACTTTC.

The sample holds a few counts of this clone. The V and J genes are TRBV24-1 and TRBJ1-1; D ambiguous. The V gene's germline CDR1 is KGHDR and CDR2 SFDVKD. The CDR3 extends over 18 amino acids. V gave up 0 bases and J gave up 0 bases, with 16 bases separating them. The CDR3 DNA reads as TGTGCCACCAGTGATTTGCAATTTAAGCTAATGTTGAACACTGAAGCTTTCTTT. Translated, it gives CATSDLQFKLMLNTEAFF.

V usage is TRBV27 and J usage is TRBJ2-3; 7 bases fit TRBD2. Germline V gene data show CDR1 as MNHEY and CDR2 as SMNVEV (reference sequence). The CDR3 totals 16 residues. With V trimmed by 6 bases and J by 0 bases, 9 bases remained unmatched. The DNA of the CDR3 is TGTGCCAGCAGACCTAGAAGCGGGACTAGCACAGATACGCAGTATTTT. This sequence encodes CASRPRSGTSTDTQYF.

The chain combines TRBV25-1 with TRBJ1-6; TRBD1 agrees at 8 bases. The junction had 9 bases not matched to a gene; V was cut back by 5 bases and J by 9 bases. This CDR3 has 15 residues. CDR1 is MGHDK, CDR2 SYGVNS, per germline. CDR3 nucleotide sequence: TGTGCCAGCAGTCACACGACAGGGGAGAGTTCACCCCTCCACTTT. Encoded protein: CASSHTTGESSPLHF.

The V and J genes are TRBV7-8 and TRBJ2-1, with a tentative D call TRBD2 (6 bases). The CDR3 is 17 amino acids. The V and J ends lost 3 bases and 5 bases respectively, with 20 bases between them. CDR1 is SGHVS, CDR2 FQNEAQ, per germline. The CDR3 here is CASSFIGRLGKNNEQFF. DNA for the CDR3: TGTGCCAGCAGCTTCATCGGTCGACTAGGAAAAAACAATGAGCAGTTCTTC.

The chain employs TRBV5-4 and TRBJ2-3; 7 bases map to TRBD2. The CDR3 consists of 14 residues. V trimming: 2 bases; J trimming: 3 bases; junction bases outside the gene matches: 3. Germline V gives CDR1 SGHNT, CDR2 YYREEE (reference sequence). Here the CDR3 reads CASSLAGTTDTQYF. CDR3 in DNA: TGTGCCAGCAGCTTAGCGGGGACGACAGATACGCAGTATTTT.

The chain couples TRBV6-6 to TRBJ2-7; tentative D call: TRBD2 (6 bases). Germline loops: CDR1 MNHNY, CDR2 SVGAGI (reference sequence). CDR3 size: 12 residues. The V gene lost 10 bases and the J gene lost 3 bases, with 13 bases spanning the gap. CDR3 loop: CAMEGLFYEQYF. DNA of the CDR3: TGTGCCATGGAGGGTTTGTTCTACGAGCAGTACTTC.

This chain links TRBV5-1 with TRBJ2-3; 12 bases line up with TRBD2. With V trimmed by 3 bases and J by 3 bases, 8 bases remained unmatched. This CDR3 comprises 17 residues. In germline, CDR1 is SGHRS, CDR2 YFSETQ. The CDR3 protein is CASSSSGGTSGTDTQYF. The CDR3, as DNA: TGCGCCAGCAGCTCATCTGGAGGGACTAGCGGGACAGATACGCAGTATTTT.